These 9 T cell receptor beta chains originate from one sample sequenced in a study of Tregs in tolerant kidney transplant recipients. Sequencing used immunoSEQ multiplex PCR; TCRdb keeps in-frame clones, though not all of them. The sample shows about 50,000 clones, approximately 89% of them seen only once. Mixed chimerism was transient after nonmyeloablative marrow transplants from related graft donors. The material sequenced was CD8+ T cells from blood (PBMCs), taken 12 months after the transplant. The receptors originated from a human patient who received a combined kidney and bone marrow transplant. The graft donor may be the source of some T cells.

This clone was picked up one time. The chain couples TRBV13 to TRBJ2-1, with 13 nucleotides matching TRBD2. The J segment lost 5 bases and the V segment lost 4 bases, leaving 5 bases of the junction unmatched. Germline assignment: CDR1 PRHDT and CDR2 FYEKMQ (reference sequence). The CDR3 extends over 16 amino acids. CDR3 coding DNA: TGTGCCAGCAGCTCTACCGGGACTAGCGGGGACAATGAGCAGTTCTTC. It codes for CASSSTGTSGDNEQFF.

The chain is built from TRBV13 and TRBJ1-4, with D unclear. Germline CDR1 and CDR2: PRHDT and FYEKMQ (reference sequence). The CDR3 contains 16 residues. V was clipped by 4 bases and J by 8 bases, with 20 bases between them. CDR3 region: CASSSGTREAEEKLFF. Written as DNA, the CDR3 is TGTGCCAGCAGCTCAGGCACACGGGAAGCAGAGGAAAAACTGTTTTTT.

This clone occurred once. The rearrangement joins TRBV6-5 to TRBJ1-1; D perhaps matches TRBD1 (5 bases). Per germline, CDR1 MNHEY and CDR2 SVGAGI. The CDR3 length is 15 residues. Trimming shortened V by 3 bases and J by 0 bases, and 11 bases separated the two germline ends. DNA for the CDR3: TGTGCCAGCAGTTATTCCAGGGCATTGAACACTGAAGCTTTCTTT. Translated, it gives CASSYSRALNTEAFF.

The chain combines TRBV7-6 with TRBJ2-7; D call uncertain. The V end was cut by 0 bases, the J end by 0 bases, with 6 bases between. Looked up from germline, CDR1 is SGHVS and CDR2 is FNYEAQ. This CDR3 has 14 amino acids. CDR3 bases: TGTGCCAGCAGCTTAGCTACAAACTCCTACGAGCAGTACTTC. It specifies CASSLATNSYEQYF.

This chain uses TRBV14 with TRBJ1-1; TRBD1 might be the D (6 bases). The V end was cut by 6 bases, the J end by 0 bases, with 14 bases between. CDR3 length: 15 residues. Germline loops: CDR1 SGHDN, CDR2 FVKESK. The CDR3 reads CASRDSGQLNTEAFF. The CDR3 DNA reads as TGTGCCAGCAGGGACTCAGGACAGTTGAACACTGAAGCTTTCTTT.

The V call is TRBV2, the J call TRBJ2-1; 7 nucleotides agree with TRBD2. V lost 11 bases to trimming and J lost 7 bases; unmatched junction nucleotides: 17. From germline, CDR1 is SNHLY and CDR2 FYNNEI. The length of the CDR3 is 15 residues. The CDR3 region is CAALAAEGGPNEQFF. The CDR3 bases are TGTGCCGCCCTTGCTGCTGAGGGAGGGCCGAATGAGCAGTTCTTC.

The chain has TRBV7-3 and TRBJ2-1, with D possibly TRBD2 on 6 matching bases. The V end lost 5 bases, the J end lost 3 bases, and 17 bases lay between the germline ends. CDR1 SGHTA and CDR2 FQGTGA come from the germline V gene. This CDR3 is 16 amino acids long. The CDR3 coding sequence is TGTGCCAGCAGCCCCCGTGGCCGGAGGGTCTACAATGAGCAGTTCTTC. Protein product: CASSPRGRRVYNEQFF. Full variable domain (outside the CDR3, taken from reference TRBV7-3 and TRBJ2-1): GAGVSQTPSNKVTEKGKYVELRCDPISGHTALYWYRQSLGQGPEFLIYFQGTGAADDSGLPNDRFFAVRPEGSVSTLKIQRTERGDSAVYLCASSPRGRRVYNEQFFGPGTRLTVL.

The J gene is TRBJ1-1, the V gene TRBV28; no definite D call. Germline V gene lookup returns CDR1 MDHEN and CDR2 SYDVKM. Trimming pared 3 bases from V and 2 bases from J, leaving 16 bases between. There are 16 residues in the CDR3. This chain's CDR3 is CASSFNLQNLNTEAFF. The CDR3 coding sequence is TGTGCCAGCAGTTTTAACCTACAGAACTTAAACACTGAAGCTTTCTTT.

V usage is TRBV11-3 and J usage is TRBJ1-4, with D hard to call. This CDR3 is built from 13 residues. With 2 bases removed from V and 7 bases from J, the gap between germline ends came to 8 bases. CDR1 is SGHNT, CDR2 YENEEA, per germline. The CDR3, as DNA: TGTGCCAGCAGCTTATTTTCGGGTGAAAAACTGTTTTTT. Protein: CASSLFSGEKLFF.